This TCR beta chain comes out of a study of blood T cell repertoires in COVID-19. As for the study in general: From T cells, B-cell-depleted T cells, or PBMCs came the material, which was cDNA or gDNA.

The data were produced by immunoSEQ multiplex PCR, yet TCRdb's version contains in-frame clones alone and is incomplete. The profile shows roughly 160,000 clones, approximately 74% of them singletons. The CDR3 loop spans 12 amino acids. Trimming left V 1 base short and J 11 bases short, with 11 bases between. Germline CDR1 reads MDHEN; CDR2 reads SYDVKM. The TCR sequence derives from a woman over 75 with acute or convalescent COVID-19. The specimen sequenced was peripheral blood. The chain employs TRBV28 and TRBJ1-1; possibly TRBD1 for D (5 bases). Here the CDR3 reads CASSLLGLEAFF. CDR3 coding DNA: TGTGCCAGCAGTTTATTGGGGCTTGAGGCTTTCTTT. Full variable domain (missing parts from reference TRBV28 and TRBJ1-1): DVKVTQSSRYLVKRTGEKVFLECVQDMDHENMFWYRQDPGLGLRLIYFSYDVKMKEKGDIPEGYSVSREKKERFSLILESASTNQTSMYLCASSLLGLEAFFGQGTRLTVV.